This TCR beta chain was identified during a study of neurological immune-mediated disorders. This CDR3 region has 14 residues. The trim removed 5 bases at V and 2 bases at J, leaving 6 bases unmatched. Germline V gene lookup returns CDR1 DFQATT and CDR2 SNEGSKA (reference sequence). Described time point: technical triplicate 2. The study, taken as a whole, reports: None of the CDR3 amino acid sequences of expanded clones recurred across subjects, suggesting private repertoires in all groups. Patients with HTLV-1-associated myelopathy had the highest level of TCR clonal expansion, whereas patients with multiple sclerosis had the lowest level, falling beneath the level found in healthy controls.

In its sample, this clonotype was seen many times. The antigen remains undetermined. cDNA was made by 5'RACE with 10-nucleotide random UMIs. A single record per CDR3 protein comes from TCRdb applying MiXCR to the 5' RACE reads. The sample has roughly 30,000 distinct CDR3 sequences, 13% seen once. The sequenced sample was CD4+ T cells from blood. The sequence was obtained from a female donor with HTLV-1-associated myelopathy (HAM/TSP). The gene calls are TRBV20-1 and TRBJ2-1, with 7 bases lining up with TRBD1. Here the CDR3 DNA reads TGCAGTGCTGCCCGGGACAGCCCCTACAATGAGCAGTTCTTC. Residues: CSAARDSPYNEQFF.